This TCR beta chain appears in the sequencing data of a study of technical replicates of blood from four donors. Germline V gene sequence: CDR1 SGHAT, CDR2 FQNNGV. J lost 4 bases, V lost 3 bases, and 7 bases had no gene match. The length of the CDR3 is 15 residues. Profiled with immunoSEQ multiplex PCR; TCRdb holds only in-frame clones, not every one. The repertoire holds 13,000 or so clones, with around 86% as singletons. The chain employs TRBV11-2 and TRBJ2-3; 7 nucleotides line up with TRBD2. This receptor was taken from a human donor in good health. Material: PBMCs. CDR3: CASSFVGGSADTQYF. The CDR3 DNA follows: TGTGCCAGCAGCTTCGTTGGCGGGAGTGCAGATACGCAGTATTTT.